The present entry profiles one T cell receptor (beta chain) with its context. This entry belongs to a study of beta chain features in type 1 diabetes. CD45RO/CCR7/CD25/CD127/CD95/CD27 staining was used to isolate CD4+ naive, central memory, regulatory and stem cell-like memory cells by sorting. cDNA synthesis used the whole RNA isolate, giving expressed TCRB sequences. Assay: immunoSEQ multiplex PCR; the TCRdb copy retains only in-frame clones and omits some. The sample carries about 150,000 clones, more than 9.5% recorded once. This TCR was recovered from a man aged 18 to 29 in good health. Sample: central memory CD4+ T cells from blood.

The CDR3 nucleotides read TGTGCCATCACGGCCCAGGGCGTTAGCACTGAAGCTTTCTTT. This encodes CAITAQGVSTEAFF. The V gene is TRBV10-3, the J gene TRBJ1-1, with TRBD1 as a possible D gene (5 bases). This CDR3 contains 14 residues. Germline V gives CDR1 ENHRY, CDR2 SYGVKD. Trimming left V 7 bases short and J 4 bases short, with 16 bases between.